This record concerns one T cell receptor (beta chain) sequence. What it binds is unknown. The data originate from a study of T cells expressing NK-cell markers. Study-level results: A handful of donors showed these clonotypes also leading the CD3+CD56-NKG2C+ fraction.

TCRdb re-called the 5' RACE reads and catalogs CDR3 proteins one per entry, DNA excluded. The listing contains 550,000 to 600,000 distinct CDR3 sequences. The sample taken for sequencing was blood T cells: a sorted CD56 or NKG2C T cell subset, CD4+ or CD8+ T cells, or bulk PBMC T cells (not recorded which). The receptor was isolated from a man younger than 30 in good health.

The CDR3 is CASSLGGRGFSDTQYF. This chain connects TRBV12-3 or TRBV12-4 to TRBJ2-3; the D gene TCRdb calls, TRBD2, cannot be checked with no DNA. CDR3 size: 16 residues.